The rows below give T cell receptor beta chains drawn from one sample of a study of Ad26.COV2.S vaccination and SARS-CoV-2 variants. The assay was immunoSEQ multiplex PCR, and TCRdb's table has in-frame clones only and misses some. The sample lists 380,000 or so clones, 88% occurring once. Source: peripheral blood, taken in a trial of Ad26.COV2.S vaccine versus placebo. The receptors stem from a person between 18 and 59 years old who received the Ad26.COV2.S COVID-19 vaccine or a placebo. Both conserved end residues are part of each CDR3. A D gene is named only where the DNA matches it firmly. For some rows the clone size is stated as once, few or many, or as a class when expanded; others skip it.

V gene	J gene	clone size	D gene	CDR3 DNA	CDR3 protein
TRBV20-1	TRBJ1-5	NA	TRBD1	TGCAGTGCTAGTCCCGGGACAGGGGGATGGAATCAGCCCCAGCATTTT	CSASPGTGGWNQPQHF
TRBV5-8	TRBJ2-7	NA	NA	TGTGCCAGCAGAAACCCGGGAGTTGCCGTTTCCTACGAGCAGTACTTC	CASRNPGVAVSYEQYF
TRBV5-1	TRBJ2-7	NA	TRBD1	TGCGCCAGCAGCACGCTGGGACAGACCTACGAGCAGTACTTC	CASSTLGQTYEQYF
TRBV10-3	TRBJ2-1	NA	NA	TGTGCCATCAGTGATGACAGTAGTGTCAATGAGCAGTTCTTC	CAISDDSSVNEQFF
TRBV7-2	TRBJ1-1	once	NA	TGTGCCAGCAGCTTAGGACCAGGGCTGGGAACTGAAGCTTTCTTT	CASSLGPGLGTEAFF
TRBV15	TRBJ2-7	NA	TRBD1	TGTGCCACCAGCAGAGGGGACAGGAATTACGAGCAGTACTTC	CATSRGDRNYEQYF
TRBV19	TRBJ2-6	NA	NA	TGTGCCAGTAGTATCACCAGCACTGGGGCCAACGTCCTGACTTTC	CASSITSTGANVLTF
TRBV13	TRBJ1-1	once	TRBD1	TGTGCCAGCAGCCCACCCGGGACAGGGTTCACTGAAGCTTTCTTT	CASSPPGTGFTEAFF
TRBV7-2	TRBJ1-1	NA	NA	TGTGCCAGCAGCTTAATTGCTGGGTCTGAAGCTTTCTTT	CASSLIAGSEAFF
TRBV7-9	TRBJ2-4	once	NA	TGTGCCAGCAGCCCGTCGGGCGGGAAAAACATTCAGTACTTC	CASSPSGGKNIQYF
TRBV11-3	TRBJ2-3	NA	NA	TGTGCCAGCAGCTTAGTAGCAGCCGGGAGCACAGATACGCAGTATTTT	CASSLVAAGSTDTQYF
TRBV29-1	TRBJ2-7	NA	NA	TGCAGCGCCTTAGGGCCCTACTACGAGCAGTACTTC	CSALGPYYEQYF
TRBV7-9	TRBJ2-2	NA	TRBD1	TGTGCCAGCAGCTTAGCCGGGACAGGTAACACCGGGGAGCTGTTTTTT	CASSLAGTGNTGELFF
TRBV4-3	TRBJ1-4	NA	NA	TGCGCCAGCCAGGACAGCCTCAATGAAAAACTGTTTTTT	CASQDSLNEKLFF
TRBV2	TRBJ1-1	once	NA	TGTGCCAGCAGTCAGGGTACGAACACTGAAGCTTTCTTT	CASSQGTNTEAFF
TRBV25-1	TRBJ1-2	NA	NA	TGTGCCAGCAGTGAAAACGGCAGGACCTATGGCTACACCTTC	CASSENGRTYGYTF
TRBV5-6	TRBJ2-3	NA	TRBD1	TGTGCCAGCAGCAAAGGAGGAAGGGGGCGCGGAGATACGCAGTATTTT	CASSKGGRGRGDTQYF
TRBV4-3	TRBJ2-5	once	NA	TGCGCCAGCATTCCAACAGGGAGAGGGACCCAGTACTTC	CASIPTGRGTQYF
TRBV28	TRBJ1-3	NA	NA	TGTGCCAGCAGTCAGGGTTATGGAAACACCATATATTTT	CASSQGYGNTIYF
TRBV7-2	TRBJ1-3	NA	NA	TGTGCCAGCAGCTTCCCAGTCGGACCTAGTGGAAACACCATATATTTT	CASSFPVGPSGNTIYF
TRBV6-4	TRBJ2-7	NA	NA	TGTGCCAGCAGTGGGACCTGGTATCGAACCTACGAGCAGTACTTC	CASSGTWYRTYEQYF
TRBV28	TRBJ1-2	NA	TRBD1	TGTGCCAGCAGGGGACAGGGGGCTAACTATGGCTACACCTTC	CASRGQGANYGYTF
TRBV7-9	TRBJ1-4	NA	TRBD1	TGTGCCAGCAGCTTCAGTTCCAGAGGGGGCGGCGAAAAACTGTTTTTT	CASSFSSRGGGEKLFF
TRBV6-2/TRBV6-3	TRBJ1-5	NA	TRBD1	TGTGCCAGCAGTTTACAGACAGGGGGCAATCAGCCCCAGCATTTT	CASSLQTGGNQPQHF
TRBV7-8	TRBJ1-6	few	NA	TGTGCCAGCAGCTCACAAATGGCTCGACAGGATAATTCACCCCTCCACTTT	CASSSQMARQDNSPLHF
TRBV30	TRBJ2-3	NA	TRBD2	TGTGCCTGGAGTCCCCGAAGGAGTAGCGGGAGTTCAGATACGCAGTATTTT	CAWSPRRSSGSSDTQYF
TRBV30	TRBJ1-1	NA	TRBD1	TGTGCCTGGAGCCCGACAGGGAGCACTGAAGCTTTCTTT	CAWSPTGSTEAFF
TRBV7-2	TRBJ2-1	NA	TRBD2	TGTGCCAGCAGCTTAGCGCGGGGGGGAGCCCCGATAAACTACAATGAGCAGTTCTTC	CASSLARGGAPINYNEQFF
TRBV7-2	TRBJ1-6	NA	NA	TGTGCCAGCAGCGCGGGACGGAAAAATTCACCCCTCCACTTT	CASSAGRKNSPLHF
TRBV10-2	TRBJ1-6	NA	NA	TGCGCCAGCAGCAGAGAGGGTGGGTCACCCCTCCACTTT	CASSREGGSPLHF
TRBV7-9	TRBJ2-7	once	TRBD2	TGTGCCAGCAGCTTAACTAGCGGTTACAGCTCCTACGAGCAGTACTTC	CASSLTSGYSSYEQYF
TRBV10-3	TRBJ2-2	NA	NA	TGTGCCATCAGTGAAACCGGGTCTAACACCGGGGAGCTGTTTTTT	CAISETGSNTGELFF
TRBV28	TRBJ2-3	NA	TRBD2	TGTGCCAGCAGTTGGACTAGCGGGGGAGATACGCAGTATTTT	CASSWTSGGDTQYF
TRBV4-3	TRBJ2-1	once	TRBD2	TGCGCCAGCAGCCAAGGGCGGGGGATTTCTAACTACAATGAGCAGTTCTTC	CASSQGRGISNYNEQFF
TRBV28	TRBJ2-1	NA	TRBD2	TGTGCCAGCAGTTTGAAATACGGGACTAGCGGGAGACATGAGCAGTTCTTC	CASSLKYGTSGRHEQFF
TRBV10-3	TRBJ2-5	NA	NA	TGTGCCATCAGTGAGCGTGGGGGAGCCCCTCAAGAGACCCAGTACTTC	CAISERGGAPQETQYF
TRBV7-9	TRBJ2-7	few	NA	TGTGCCAGCAGCCCGGACAGCCACTACGAGCAGTACTTC	CASSPDSHYEQYF
TRBV4-2	TRBJ1-2	NA	NA	TGTGCCAGCAGCCCCGTCGGGGCCGGGGGTGGCTACACCTTC	CASSPVGAGGGYTF
TRBV7-2	TRBJ1-2	NA	NA	TGTGCCAGCAGCTTAGCGGGTCGGACGAGGGTAGAGGGCTACACCTTC	CASSLAGRTRVEGYTF
TRBV9	TRBJ1-3	NA	NA	TGTGCCAGCAGCGTAGGAAGAACCAAAGCCGGAAACACCATATATTTT	CASSVGRTKAGNTIYF
TRBV28	TRBJ1-2	NA	NA	TGTGCCAGCAGTTCCGGGCAAAGTGGTGGCTACACCTTC	CASSSGQSGGYTF
TRBV4-3	TRBJ1-4	NA	NA	TGCGCCAGCAGCCAAGATCGGGTGGAGACTAATGAAAAACTGTTTTTT	CASSQDRVETNEKLFF
TRBV10-3	TRBJ1-1	NA	TRBD1	TGTGCCATCAGTGATATTCGGGACAGTCCTTTCTTT	CAISDIRDSPFF
TRBV7-2	TRBJ1-1	NA	TRBD1	TGTGCCAGCAGCACCACTGGACAGGGGGTGGCTGAAGCTTTCTTT	CASSTTGQGVAEAFF
TRBV7-6	TRBJ2-1	once	TRBD2	TGTGCCAGCAGCCCCAGACTAGCGGGAGGGAATGAGCAGTTCTTC	CASSPRLAGGNEQFF
TRBV29-1	TRBJ2-5	NA	NA	TGCAGCGTTGAGGTCCCAGGGCGGGCGGAGACCCAGTACTTC	CSVEVPGRAETQYF
TRBV13	TRBJ2-7	NA	TRBD2	TGTGCCAGCAGCCCGGGGCGGGGGTCGTACGAGCAGTACTTC	CASSPGRGSYEQYF
TRBV30	TRBJ1-3	NA	NA	TGTGCCTGGAGTGTGACTTTTTACTCTGGAAACACCATATATTTT	CAWSVTFYSGNTIYF
TRBV11-1	TRBJ1-2	NA	NA	TGTGCCAGCAGCGCCAGGGGCGCTGGCCGCGGCTACACCTTC	CASSARGAGRGYTF
TRBV7-2	TRBJ2-7	NA	TRBD1	TGTGCCAGCAGCTCTAGGACAGGGTACGACGAGCAGTACTTC	CASSSRTGYDEQYF
TRBV5-1	TRBJ2-2	NA	NA	TGCGCCAGCAGTCCAGGGTTCCCGAACACCGGGGAGCTGTTTTTT	CASSPGFPNTGELFF
TRBV19	TRBJ1-1	NA	NA	TGTGCCAGTAGTATTTCACACACTGAAGCTTTCTTT	CASSISHTEAFF
TRBV30	TRBJ2-3	once	NA	TGTGCCTGGGGGCGAGAAGGGCACACAGATACGCAGTATTTT	CAWGREGHTDTQYF